The 25 T cell receptor beta chains in this list originate from one sample, sequenced in a study of tumor-infiltrating lymphocytes in primary liver carcinoma. TCR beta cDNA was reverse-transcribed from approximately 0.45 ug of total RNA. The reaction used a constant-region primer and ProtoScript II reverse transcriptase. ARM-PCR was slightly modified, and three nested multiplex PCR rounds with it gave rise to the TCR beta libraries. Two initial PCR rounds of around 9 cycles each paired TRBV1-TRBV30 forward primers with a C-beta reverse primer. A single record per CDR3 protein comes from TCRdb applying MiXCR to the multiplex PCR reads. This sample has about 310,000 distinct CDR3 sequences, with 65% found just once. Blood RNA originated from unsorted whole blood, with germline DNA additionally extracted. The sample consisted of peripheral blood. The receptor source for this set is a man aged 40-49 years with primary liver carcinoma and hepatitis B virus infection.

A word on this clonotype: A single base separates this from a much larger clone, so it may be a read error. V usage is TRBV4-3 and J usage is TRBJ2-5; TRBD1 agrees at 7 bases. CDR3 length: 19 residues. CDR1 and CDR2 from the germline V gene are LGHNA and YSLEER. CDR3 bases: TGCACCAGCAGCCAAGATTGGCCAGGGGGTCCAGAAAGGGGGGAGACCCAGTACTTC. Encoded protein: CTSSQDWPGGPERGETQYF.

The chain joins TRBV12-3 or TRBV12-4 to TRBJ1-5; D is undetermined. The CDR3 consists of 12 residues. The V and J ends lost 9 bases and 6 bases respectively, with 12 bases between them. The CDR3 sequence: CASCFPPQPQHF. The CDR3 region has the DNA TGTGCCAGTTGTTTTCCCCCTCAGCCCCAGCATTTT.

The sample holds many counts of this clonotype. The chain carries TRBV6-5 and TRBJ2-5, with 8 bases fitting TRBD1. The germline CDR1 and CDR2 sequences are MNHEY and SVGAGI. V lost 1 base and J lost 5; bases outside the gene matches: 12. There are 17 residues in the CDR3. The CDR3 protein is CASSYYPGGGSGETQYF. The CDR3 region has the DNA TGTGCCAGCAGTTACTATCCAGGGGGCGGTTCGGGCGAGACCCAGTACTTC.

In this sample, this clonotype turned up once. A read error may explain this, as a much larger clone is one base away. This chain uses TRBV6-5 with TRBJ2-4; D remains ambiguous. The CDR3 has 14 amino acids. V lost 0 bases and J 9 bases, leaving 12 bases between the germline ends. The germline V gene encodes CDR1 MNHEY and CDR2 SVGAGI. The CDR3 region is CASSYSNPNRIQYF. Written as DNA, the CDR3 is TGTGCCAGCAGTTACTCGAACCCCAATCGCATTCAGTACTTC.

In regard to this clonotype: A read error is possible here, since a much larger clone lies one base away. The chain has TRBV6-2 or TRBV6-3 and TRBJ2-6; D is unresolved. CDR3 length: 17 residues. Germline V gene sequence: CDR1 MNHEY, CDR2 SVGEGT. The CDR3 spells CASTQKTTLSVANVLTF. The DNA of the CDR3 is TGTGCCAGCACCCAGAAAACTACCCTCTCTGTGGCCAACGTCCTGACTTTC.

This clonotype was seen many times. The rearrangement joins TRBV10-3 to TRBJ1-2, with TRBD1 matching 8 bases. Germline values: CDR1 ENHRY, CDR2 SYGVKD. The CDR3 extends over 15 amino acids. V lost 5 bases, J lost 3 bases, and 8 bases stayed unmatched. The CDR3 sequence is CAISNDRGGDYGYTF. Written as DNA, the CDR3 is TGTGCCATCAGTAACGACAGGGGAGGCGACTATGGCTACACCTTC.

In the case of this clonotype: A much larger clonotype is one base distant, so this may be a read error. The rearrangement links TRBV6-1 to TRBJ2-5; D may match TRBD1 or TRBD2 (5 bases each). Germline CDR1 and CDR2: MNHNS and SASEGT. V was pared by 6 bases and J by 4 bases, with 12 bases between. The CDR3 totals 13 residues. The CDR3 sequence: CASRWPGRETQYF. CDR3 nucleotide sequence: TGTGCCAGCAGGTGGCCAGGGAGAGAGACCCAGTACTTC.

This clonotype appeared many times. V is TRBV5-4 and J is TRBJ1-1; a weak D match, TRBD1 (5 bases). The V gene's germline CDR1 is SGHNT and CDR2 YYREEE (reference sequence). V was trimmed by 2 bases and J by 2 bases, leaving 10 bases between them. The CDR3 length is 14 residues. The CDR3 nucleotides read TGTGCCAGCAGCTTAGACAGCCCAAACACTGAAGCTTTCTTT. This translates into CASSLDSPNTEAFF.

As to this clonotype: The junction does not match germline at one end; this may be a read error. The CDR3 is CASSRKILSTNERLFF. The CDR3 DNA reads TGTGCTAGCAGCCGGAAAATTCTTTCAACTAATGAAAGACTGTTTTTT. The V and J genes are TRBV14 and TRBJ1-4; D not certain. The CDR3 contains 16 residues. Per germline, CDR1 SGHDN and CDR2 FVKESK. Full variable domain (remainder filled in from reference TRBV14 and TRBJ1-4): EAGVTQFPSHSVIEKGQTVTLRCDPISGHDNLYWYRRVMGKEIKFLLHFVKESKQDESGMPNNRFLAERTGGTYSTLKVQPAELEDSGVYFCASSRKILSTNERLFFGSGTQLSVL.

This clonotype was counted at least ten times. This chain joins TRBV4-2 and TRBJ1-4; D is unresolved. This CDR3 has 12 residues. Germline loops: CDR1 LGHNA, CDR2 YNFKEQ. Trimming stripped 1 base from V and 8 bases from J, with 5 bases between. The CDR3 DNA follows: TGTGCCAGCAGCCAAGCTGGGGAAAAACTGTTTTTT. Its translation: CASSQAGEKLFF.

On this clonotype: This clone may be a read error of a much larger clone one base away. The chain couples TRBV29-1 to TRBJ2-7; TRBD2 aligns across 7 bases. The germline V gene encodes CDR1 SQVTM and CDR2 ANQGSEA. The junction had 6 bases not matched to a gene; V was cut back by 4 bases and J by 6 bases. CDR3 length: 12 amino acids. CDR3 sequence: CSVGTGGCEQYF. As DNA, the CDR3 is TGCAGCGTTGGGACGGGAGGATGCGAGCAGTACTTC.

This clonotype was recorded at least ten times. The chain employs TRBV4-2 and TRBJ1-5; D gene ambiguous. The CDR3 loop spans 15 amino acids. Trimming stripped 1 base from V and 1 base from J, with 8 bases between. Germline V gives CDR1 LGHNA, CDR2 YNFKEQ. Here the CDR3 DNA reads TGTGCCAGCAGCCAAGTTACGGTGAGCAATCAGCCCCAGCATTTT. It translates to CASSQVTVSNQPQHF.

This clonotype was recorded only once. J is TRBJ1-1 and V is TRBV11-3, with D maybe TRBD1 (5 bases). This CDR3 has 13 residues. V dropped 8 bases and J dropped 4 bases, with 14 bases sitting between them. Germline loops: CDR1 SGHNT, CDR2 YENEEA. The CDR3 nucleotides are TGTGCCAGCGGATGGGGCAGGACCACTGAAGCTTTCTTT. Protein: CASGWGRTTEAFF.

This clonotype occurred many times. The V and J genes are TRBV29-1 and TRBJ2-7, with D possibly TRBD1 on 5 matching bases. Germline CDR1 and CDR2: SQVTM and ANQGSEA. Trimming pared 8 bases from V and 1 base from J, leaving 15 bases between. CDR3 length: 13 amino acids. This chain's CDR3 is CSIRLRVSYEQYF. CDR3 DNA sequence: TGCAGCATTAGGCTCAGGGTTTCCTACGAGCAGTACTTC.

On this clonotype: With a much larger clone just one base away, this may be a read error. This chain joins TRBV6-2 or TRBV6-3 and TRBJ1-1, with D hard to call. This CDR3 region has 13 residues. CDR1 is MNHEY, CDR2 SVGEGT, per germline. DNA for the CDR3: TGTGCCAGCAGCTGGGGAAAGAACACTGAAACTTTCTTT. It is translated as CASSWGKNTETFF.

V gene TRBV11-1 combines with J gene TRBJ2-7; D not certain. Per the germline V gene, CDR1 is SGHAT and CDR2 is FQDESV (reference sequence). Trimming left V 9 bases short and J 3 bases short, with 15 bases between. CDR3 size: 13 residues. CDR3 bases: TGTGCCAGTGGCTTAGAAGGTCTCTACGAGCAGTACTTC. Translated, it gives CASGLEGLYEQYF.

Of note for this clonotype: Being one base from a much bigger clone, this may be a read error. The chain recombines TRBV5-4 with TRBJ1-5; 7 bases line up with TRBD1. The CDR3 covers 14 residues. V shed 4 bases and J 4 bases; nucleotides not matched to a gene: 5. CDR1 SGHNT and CDR2 YYREEE come from the germline V gene (reference sequence). CDR3 in amino acids: CASSTGTVNQPQHF. In nucleotides, the CDR3 is TGTGCCAGCAGCACCGGGACAGTTAATCAGCCCCAGCATTTT.

This clonotype was found many times. The gene calls are TRBV11-2 and TRBJ1-4; perhaps TRBD1 as D (6 bases). Germline CDR1 reads SGHAT; CDR2 reads FQNNGV. V gave up 3 bases and J gave up 4 bases, with 9 bases separating them. The CDR3 totals 14 residues. For the CDR3, the DNA is TGTGCCAGCAGCTTTCGACAGGTTAATGAAAAACTGTTTTTT. Its protein product is CASSFRQVNEKLFF.

Comments on this clonotype: One base away lies a much larger clone, so this may be a sequencing read error. V usage is TRBV5-5 and J usage is TRBJ2-1, with D perhaps matching TRBD1 (5 bases). Trimming pared 7 bases from V and 2 bases from J, leaving 16 bases between. Germline CDR1 SGHKS, CDR2 YYEKEE (reference sequence). The CDR3 runs to 15 residues. The CDR3 DNA is TGTGCCAGCGGCCGTGACAGCGAAACCTACAATGAGCAGTTCTTC. It specifies CASGRDSETYNEQFF.

On this clonotype: Germline is not matched at one junction end, which may reflect a read error. The chain is built from TRBV6-2 or TRBV6-3 and TRBJ1-5; 10 nucleotides match TRBD1. The CDR3 loop spans 16 amino acids. Germline CDR1 reads MNHEY; CDR2 reads SVGEGT. CDR3 protein: CASSYLTGGRNQSQHF. In nucleotides, the CDR3 is TGTGCCAGCAGTTACCTGACAGGGGGCCGCAATCAGTCCCAGCATTTT.

This chain links TRBV5-1 with TRBJ2-7; 7 bases are shared with TRBD1. The trim removed 3 bases at V and 1 base at J, leaving 7 bases unmatched. Germline V CDR1 and CDR2: SGHRS, YFSETQ. CDR3 length: 15 amino acids. The CDR3 protein is CASSYSGGRSYEQYF. The CDR3 DNA reads TGCGCCAGCAGCTACTCAGGGGGAAGGTCCTACGAGCAGTACTTC.

The rearrangement joins TRBV5-6 to TRBJ2-1; 13 bases fit TRBD2. Per the germline V gene, CDR1 is SGHDT and CDR2 is YYEEEE. J was trimmed by 8 bases and V by 4 bases; bases with no gene match: 9. The CDR3 contains 16 residues. The CDR3 DNA sequence: TGTGCCAGCAGCACCCGACTAGCGGGAGGTATCTATGAGCAGTTCTTC. As protein: CASSTRLAGGIYEQFF. Full variable domain (rest looked up from reference TRBV5-6 and TRBJ2-1): DAGVTQSPTHLIKTRGQQVTLRCSPKSGHDTVSWYQQALGQGPQFIFQYYEEEERQRGNFPDRFSGHQFPNYSSELNVNALLLGDSALYLCASSTRLAGGIYEQFFGPGTRLTVL.

For this clonotype: Compared with germline, one end of the junction differs, possibly owing to a read error. J is TRBJ2-7 and V is TRBV6-2 or TRBV6-3; D gene ambiguous. The CDR3 runs 14 residues. Germline CDR1 and CDR2: MNHEY and SVGEGT. The CDR3 spells CASSLWAGGYEQHF. The CDR3 nucleotides read TGTGCCAGCTCCCTTTGGGCAGGTGGTTACGAGCAGCACTTC.

This clonotype was seen repeatedly, ten times or more. The gene calls are TRBV4-1 and TRBJ2-1, with 9 bases matching TRBD1. The CDR3 is made up of 21 amino acids. With 3 bases clipped from V and 0 bases from J, the junction kept 18 bases outside the gene matches. Germline V gene data show CDR1 as MGHRA and CDR2 as YSYEKL. CDR3 nucleotides: TGCGCCAGCAGCCACCCTGTCCCGAGGACAGGGGTTTCGCGCTCCTACAATGAGCAGTTCTTC. It translates to CASSHPVPRTGVSRSYNEQFF.

As to this clonotype: Without the conserved terminal phenylalanine or tryptophan, this CDR3 likely stems from a read error. The chain combines TRBV7-8 with TRBJ1-6; D is possibly TRBD1 (5 bases). CDR1 is SGHVS, CDR2 FQNEAQ, per germline. The V end lost 1 base, the J end lost 7 bases, and 14 bases lay between the germline ends. CDR3 length equals 16 residues. The CDR3 region is CASSLGQGTGNSPLHY. The DNA for the CDR3 is TGTGCCAGCAGCTTAGGGCAGGGTACCGGAAATTCACCCCTCCACTAT.